This entry describes one T cell receptor (beta chain). This clone was picked up one time. Its antigen target is currently unknown. Base qualities are not provided; no much larger clone lies one nucleotide away. The source of the sample is a study of T cells in localized non-small cell lung cancer (dated by TCRdb to between 2020 and 2021). Concerning the study at large: The study analyzed T cell repertoires of under 250 early-stage NSCLC patients, comparing tumors and uninvolved tumor-adjacent lungs. The mean age of the NSCLC patients was roughly 63 years, with 120 to 150 men and 110 or so women. The cohort comprised roughly 230 treatment-naïve NSCLC patients with resected, localized lung tumors.

Summary of the overall study and its limitations: The highest T cell clonality was observed in uninvolved tumor-adjacent lung, where clonality exceeded that of tumor, suggesting that antigenic responses were more focused in uninvolved tumor-adjacent lung. Since the design was exploratory, TCR variables were selected using unadjusted p-values with no false-discovery rate correction. A median of roughly 60 of the top 100 tumor clones were detected in paired uninvolved adjacent lung, and some 30 of these tumor clones were also found among the top 100 clones of the paired uninvolved adjacent lung. Multi-region tumor sequencing was not performed, so intratumor heterogeneity could not be excluded. Longer overall survival was associated with higher blood T cell density, whereas shorter survival was associated with higher adjacent-lung clonality.

Sequences SGHVS (CDR1) and FQNEAQ (CDR2) are obtained from the germline V gene. Its CDR3 holds 14 amino acids, cysteine through phenylalanine. The retained sequence is limited to the CDR3, 42 bases, with the frame set at the first base. V is cut back by 3 bases and J by 4 bases, with 4 bases in the junction unmatched. At diagnosis, peripheral blood, uninvolved tumor-adjacent lung and tumor were collected and were preserved as a mix of fresh-frozen and FFPE material. For TCR repertoire profiling, the blood samples were analyzed as peripheral blood mononuclear cells. TCR beta CDR3 regions were sequenced from DNA using the immunoSEQ Assay. As for the original processing: T cell density was computed as TCR beta template counts normalized to usable DNA estimated by amplifying housekeeping genes. The preseqR package was used to estimate richness by extrapolating to 400,000 templates for PBMC samples and to 120,000 templates for tissue samples. Clonality was defined as one minus Pielou's evenness. Tissue-enriched TCRs were identified by differential abundance testing using productive amino-acid clonotypes, minimum total count 5 and alpha 0.1. Repertoire overlap between compartments was quantified with the Jaccard Index and Morisita Overlap Index. GLIPH grouped TCR beta CDR3s together with public tetramer-defined viral CDR3s, and a viral motif had to include at least three viral sequences and also show V-gene enrichment. Here the immuneACCESS table is served through TCRdb, limited to in-frame sequences with V and J called. Missing clones are a known gap in these copies; in checked studies unresolved V genes cover under half, and the rest lacks a known reason. For V, J and clone size, that table is used; D and trimming come from the DNA. For this sample the table gives 35,000 to 40,000 clones, of which approximately 80% were detected only once. The ten biggest clones cover roughly a sixth of the sample.

The chain uses TRBV7-8 and TRBJ2-7; TRBD2 lines up with 9 middle nucleotides. The clonotype was recovered from a male donor older than 55 with stage III squamous cell lung carcinoma. The input for sequencing was peripheral blood, taken before any cancer treatment. The CDR3 amino acid sequence is: CASSLAGGPYEQYF. The DNA sequence is as follows: TGTGCCAGCAGCTTGGCGGGAGGGCCTTACGAGCAGTACTTC.